This TCR beta chain was recorded in a study of PD-L1 blockade in urothelial cancer. About the research overall: Beginning in about 2014, patients received atezolizumab, given as 1,200 mg intravenously every 3 weeks. Analyses were performed on blood at 3 weeks after treatment start (the second dose) and at 6 weeks.

The CDR3 totals 15 residues. Germline-derived CDR1 and CDR2 are SGHRS and YFSETQ. V was pared by 4 bases and J by 3 bases, with 6 bases of the junction left unmatched. Documented time point: pretreatment peripheral blood. All patients handed over anywhere from 1 to 8 samples, pretreatment and on-treatment. Here immunoSEQ multiplex PCR was the method, and the copy in TCRdb shows in-frame clones only, minus some. The sample contains roughly 63,000 clones, roughly 79% of which appear only once. The sample here was PBMCs, taken around atezolizumab (anti-PD-L1) treatment. The chain has TRBV5-1 and TRBJ2-3, with 9 bases that match TRBD2. The sequence derives from a man aged 70 or older with urothelial cancer. CDR3 in DNA: TGCGCCAGCAGCGTTAGCGGGAGTACGACAGATACGCAGTATTTT. Translating it yields CASSVSGSTTDTQYF.